Reported below is one TCR beta chain. Its antigen is unknown. The entry originates in a study of shared clonotypes between healthy human individuals. Study details: The plates for each donor numbered three CD4 naive, three CD4 memory, two CD8 naive and one CD8 memory. Study-level findings and limits: In having few donors, the study represented limited genetic and exposure-history diversity.

The method was immunoSEQ multiplex PCR; TCRdb's version includes in-frame clones alone and lacks a portion of them. The sample holds around 940,000 clones, less than 85% seen once. CDR1 and CDR2 (germline): SGHRS, YFSETQ. This CDR3 comprises 15 residues. V was clipped by 0 bases and J by 4 bases; unmatched bases: 5. The source is a young man in good health. V gene TRBV5-1 combines with J gene TRBJ1-2; 8 bases match TRBD1. Specimen: memory CD4+ T cells sorted from blood. Subset indicated: CD45RA-negative fraction. CDR3 sequence: CASSLEAGGSYGYTF. The CDR3 nucleotides are TGCGCCAGCAGCTTGGAGGCAGGGGGCTCCTATGGCTACACCTTC.